This T cell receptor beta chain derives from a study of PD-1 blockade in classical Hodgkin lymphoma. TCRdb's copy holds only in-frame clones and misses some; the assay was immunoSEQ multiplex PCR. The sample carries about 21,000 clones, 70% to 80% recorded once. In its sample, this clone was seen once. Its antigen is not known. Time point in this sample: cycle 4 day 1 (C4D1), after six to seven weeks of nivolumab. Relapse was seen in all patients after autologous stem cell transplantation, and brentuximab vedotin exposure was variable. Study-wide findings and caveats: A significant rise in TCR diversity by C4D1 was seen for CD4+ but not CD8+ cells. Similar baseline diversity was found in complete responders and newly diagnosed patients.

This specimen was peripheral blood mononuclear cells (PBMCs), taken before the fourth cycle of nivolumab. The source is a human donor with classical Hodgkin lymphoma.

CDR3 sequence reads: CASTLRQGNTEAFF. Written as DNA, the CDR3 is TGTGCCAGCACCCTCAGACAGGGGAACACTGAAGCTTTCTTT. V usage is TRBV27 and J usage is TRBJ1-1, with 7 bases that match TRBD1. This CDR3 contains 14 residues. Germline CDR1 and CDR2: MNHEY and SMNVEV (reference sequence). Trimming removed 7 bases from V and 1 base from J; junction bases left unmatched: 6.